This paragraph covers one T cell receptor beta chain sequence. Its antigen is still unknown. Per the germline V gene, CDR1 is KGHSH and CDR2 is LQKENI. The V end lost 0 bases, the J end lost 0 bases, and 12 bases lay between the germline ends. This CDR3 comprises 17 residues. The data were taken from a study of OX40 agonist ivuxolimab in advanced cancers. As for the study in general: Every patient in dose escalation had hepatocellular carcinoma, melanoma, renal cell or head and neck cancer. Study-wide findings and caveats: Near-lowest levels of clonal expansion characterized partial responders at 0.1-3.0 mg/kg.

Method: immunoSEQ multiplex PCR; TCRdb's copy keeps in-frame clones and lacks some. The sample holds tens of thousands of clones, around 79% seen once. Material: CD4+ or CD8+ T cells sorted from blood, obtained in a trial of the OX40 agonist ivuxolimab. The receptor was derived from an adult with an advanced solid tumor such as melanoma, head and neck, liver or kidney cancer. The chain couples TRBV18 to TRBJ2-1; D is perhaps TRBD1 (6 bases). CDR3 DNA sequence: TGTGCCAGCTCACCACCGAGGGGGATGGGCTCCTACAATGAGCAGTTCTTC. Amino acid sequence: CASSPPRGMGSYNEQFF.